Described below is a single TCR beta chain sequence and its context. The antigen is undetermined. The data belong to a study of cytomegalovirus exposure and HLA in healthy donors. Using immunoSEQ multiplex PCR, the repertoire was profiled, and TCRdb retains in-frame clones only, with some absent. In the table there are 220,000 or so clones, approximately 87% of which are singletons. Study results and limitations: Associated with cytomegalovirus, according to the listing, were 150 to 200 TCR beta chains. The classifier reportedly diagnosed cytomegalovirus status with high specificity and sensitivity. There were three CMV-associated chains whose specificity for CMV antigens was confirmed in vitro.

Material: PBMCs. The sequence was obtained from a woman aged 18-29 years in good health and CMV-seronegative.

CDR3 residues: CASSPEGGPRGYGYTF. Here the CDR3 DNA reads TGTGCCAGCAGCCCCGAGGGAGGCCCGAGGGGCTATGGCTACACCTTC. The V call is TRBV7-8, the J call TRBJ1-2, with D maybe TRBD1 (5 bases). CDR1 and CDR2 from the germline V gene are SGHVS and FQNEAQ. The CDR3 covers 16 residues. The V end lost 5 bases, the J end lost 4 bases, and 20 bases lay between the germline ends.